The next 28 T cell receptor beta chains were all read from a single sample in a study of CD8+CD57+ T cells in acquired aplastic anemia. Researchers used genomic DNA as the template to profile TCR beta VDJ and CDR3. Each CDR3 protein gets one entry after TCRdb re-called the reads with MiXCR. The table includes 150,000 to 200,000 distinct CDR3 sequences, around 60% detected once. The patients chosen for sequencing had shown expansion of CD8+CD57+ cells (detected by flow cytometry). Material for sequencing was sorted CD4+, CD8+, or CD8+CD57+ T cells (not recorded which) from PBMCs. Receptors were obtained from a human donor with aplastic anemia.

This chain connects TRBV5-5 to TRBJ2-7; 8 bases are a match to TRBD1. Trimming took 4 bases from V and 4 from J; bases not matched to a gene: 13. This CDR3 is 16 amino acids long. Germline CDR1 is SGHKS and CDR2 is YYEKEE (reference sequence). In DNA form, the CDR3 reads TGTGCCAGCAGCAAGATTGCCGGGACAGGTACTTACGAGCAGTACTTC. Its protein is CASSKIAGTGTYEQYF. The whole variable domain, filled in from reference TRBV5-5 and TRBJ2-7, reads DAGVTQSPTHLIKTRGQQVTLRCSPISGHKSVSWYQQVLGQGPQFIFQYYEKEERGRGNFPDRFSARQFPNYSSELNVNALLLGDSALYLCASSKIAGTGTYEQYFGPGTRLTVT.

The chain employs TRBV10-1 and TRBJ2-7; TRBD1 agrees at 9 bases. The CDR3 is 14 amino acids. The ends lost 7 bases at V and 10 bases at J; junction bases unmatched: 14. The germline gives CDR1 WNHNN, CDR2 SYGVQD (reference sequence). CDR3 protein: CASNGQGRGIDQYF. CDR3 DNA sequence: TGCGCCAGCAACGGACAGGGGCGGGGGATCGATCAGTACTTC.

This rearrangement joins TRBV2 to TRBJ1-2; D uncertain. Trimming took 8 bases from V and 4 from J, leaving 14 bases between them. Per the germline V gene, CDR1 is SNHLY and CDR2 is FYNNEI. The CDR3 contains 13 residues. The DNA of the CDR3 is TGTGCCAGCGAGTTAATGGGAGGCTATGGCTACACCTTC. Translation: CASELMGGYGYTF.

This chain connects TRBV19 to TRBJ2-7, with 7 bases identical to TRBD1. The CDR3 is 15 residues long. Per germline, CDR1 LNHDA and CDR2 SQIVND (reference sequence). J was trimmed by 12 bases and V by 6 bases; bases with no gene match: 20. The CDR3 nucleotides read TGTGCCAGTAGCCCAACAGGGGATTTGGCGTCGGGTAGGTACTTC. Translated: CASSPTGDLASGRYF.

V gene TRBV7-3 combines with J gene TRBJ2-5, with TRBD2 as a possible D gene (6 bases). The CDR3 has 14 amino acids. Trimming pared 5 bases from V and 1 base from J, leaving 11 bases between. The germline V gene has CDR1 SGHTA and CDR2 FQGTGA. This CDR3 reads CASSTSGGQETQYF. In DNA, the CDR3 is TGTGCCAGCAGCACCTCCGGGGGCCAAGAGACCCAGTACTTC.

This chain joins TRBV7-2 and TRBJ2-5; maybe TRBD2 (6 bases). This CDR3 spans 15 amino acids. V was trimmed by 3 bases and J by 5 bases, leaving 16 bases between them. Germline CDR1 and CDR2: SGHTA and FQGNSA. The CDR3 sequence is CASSLVEAGWETQYF. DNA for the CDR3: TGTGCCAGCAGCTTGGTAGAAGCGGGTTGGGAGACCCAGTACTTC.

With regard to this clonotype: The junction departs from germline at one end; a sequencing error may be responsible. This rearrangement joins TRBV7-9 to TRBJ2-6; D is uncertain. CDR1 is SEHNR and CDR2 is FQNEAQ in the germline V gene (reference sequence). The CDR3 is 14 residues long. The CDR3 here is CASSPAAGANVLTF. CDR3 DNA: TGCGCCAGCAGCCCCGCGGCTGGGGCCAACGTCCTGACTTTC.

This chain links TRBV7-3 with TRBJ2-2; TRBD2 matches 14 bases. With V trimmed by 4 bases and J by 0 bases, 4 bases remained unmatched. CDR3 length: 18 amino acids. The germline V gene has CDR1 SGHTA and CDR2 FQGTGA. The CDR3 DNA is TGTGCCAGCAGCTCGGCGGGACTAGCGGGGGCGAACACCGGGGAGCTGTTTTTT. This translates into CASSSAGLAGANTGELFF.

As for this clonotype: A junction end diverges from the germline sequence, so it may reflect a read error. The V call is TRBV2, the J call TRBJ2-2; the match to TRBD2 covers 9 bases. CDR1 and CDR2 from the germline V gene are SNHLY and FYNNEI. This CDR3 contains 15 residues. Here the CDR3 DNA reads TGTGCCAGCAGTGAAGGGACTAGCGAGGGTAATGAGCAGTTCTTT. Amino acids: CASSEGTSEGNEQFF. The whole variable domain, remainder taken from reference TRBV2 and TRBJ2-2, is EPEVTQTPSHQVTQMGQEVILRCVPISNHLYFYWYRQILGQKVEFLVSFYNNEISEKSEIFDDQFSVERPDGSNFTLKIRSTKLEDSAMYFCASSEGTSEGNEQFFGEGSRLTVL.

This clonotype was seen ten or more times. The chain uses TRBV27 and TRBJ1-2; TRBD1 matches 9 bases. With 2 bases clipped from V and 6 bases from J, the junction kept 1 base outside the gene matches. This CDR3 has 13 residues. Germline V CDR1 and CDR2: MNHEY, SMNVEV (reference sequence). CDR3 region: CASSLNRGHGYTF. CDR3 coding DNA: TGTGCCAGCAGTTTAAACAGGGGGCATGGCTACACCTTC.

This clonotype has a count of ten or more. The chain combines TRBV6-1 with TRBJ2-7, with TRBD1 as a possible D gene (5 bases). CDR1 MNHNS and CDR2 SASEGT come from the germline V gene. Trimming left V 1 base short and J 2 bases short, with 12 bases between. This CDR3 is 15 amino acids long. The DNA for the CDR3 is TGTGCCAGCAGTGAAGAAGGACACATTCCCTACGAGCAGTACTTC. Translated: CASSEEGHIPYEQYF.

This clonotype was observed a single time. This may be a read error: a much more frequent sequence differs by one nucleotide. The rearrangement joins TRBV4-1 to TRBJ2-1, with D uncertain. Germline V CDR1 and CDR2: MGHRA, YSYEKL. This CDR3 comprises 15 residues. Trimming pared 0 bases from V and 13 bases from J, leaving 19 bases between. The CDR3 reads CASSQEALQQPIQFF. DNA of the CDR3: TGCGCCAGCAGCCAAGAGGCTCTGCAGCAGCCAATCCAGTTCTTC.

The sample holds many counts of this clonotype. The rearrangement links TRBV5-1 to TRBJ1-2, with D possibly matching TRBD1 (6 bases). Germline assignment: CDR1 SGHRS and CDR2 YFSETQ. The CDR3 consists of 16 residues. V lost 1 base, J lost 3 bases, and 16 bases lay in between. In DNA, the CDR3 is TGCGCCAGCAGCTTGAGGGGGGGGGCGGAAGACTATGGCTACACCTTC. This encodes CASSLRGGAEDYGYTF.

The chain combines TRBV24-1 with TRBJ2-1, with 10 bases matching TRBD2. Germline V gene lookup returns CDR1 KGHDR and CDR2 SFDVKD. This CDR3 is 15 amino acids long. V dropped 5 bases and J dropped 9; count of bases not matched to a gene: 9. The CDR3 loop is CATSGQLAGSSEQFF. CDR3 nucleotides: TGTGCCACCAGTGGCCAACTAGCGGGATCTTCTGAGCAGTTCTTC.

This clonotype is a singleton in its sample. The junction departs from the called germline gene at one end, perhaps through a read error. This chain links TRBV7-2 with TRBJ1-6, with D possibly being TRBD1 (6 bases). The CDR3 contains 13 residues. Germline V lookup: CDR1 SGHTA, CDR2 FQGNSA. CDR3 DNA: TGTGCCAGTAGCTCACAGGGTAACTCACCCCTCCACTTT. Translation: CASSSQGNSPLHF. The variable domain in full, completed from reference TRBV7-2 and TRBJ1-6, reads GAGVSQSPSNKVTEKGKDVELRCDPISGHTALYWYRQSLGQGLEFLIYFQGNSAPDKSGLPSDRFSAERTGGSVSTLTIQRTQQEDSAVYLCASSSQGNSPLHFGNGTRLTVT.

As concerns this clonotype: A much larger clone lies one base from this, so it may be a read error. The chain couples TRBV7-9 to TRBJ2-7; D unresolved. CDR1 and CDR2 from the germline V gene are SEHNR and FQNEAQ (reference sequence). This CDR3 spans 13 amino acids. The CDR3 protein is CASSQDSSYKQYF. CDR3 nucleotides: TGCGCCAGCAGCCAAGATTCCTCCTACAAGCAGTACTTC.

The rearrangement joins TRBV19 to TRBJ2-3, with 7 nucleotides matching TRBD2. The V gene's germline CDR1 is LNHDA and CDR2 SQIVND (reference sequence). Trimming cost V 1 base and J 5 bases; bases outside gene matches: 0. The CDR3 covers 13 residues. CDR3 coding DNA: TGTGCCAGTAGTATAGCGGGAGGAGATACGCAGTATTTT. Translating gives CASSIAGGDTQYF.

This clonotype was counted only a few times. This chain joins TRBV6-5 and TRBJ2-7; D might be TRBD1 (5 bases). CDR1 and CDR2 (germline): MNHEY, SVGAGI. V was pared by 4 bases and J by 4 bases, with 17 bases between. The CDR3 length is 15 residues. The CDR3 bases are TGTGCCAGCAGTTTGTTAGGGGTGTCAGCATACGAGCAGTACTTC. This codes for CASSLLGVSAYEQYF.

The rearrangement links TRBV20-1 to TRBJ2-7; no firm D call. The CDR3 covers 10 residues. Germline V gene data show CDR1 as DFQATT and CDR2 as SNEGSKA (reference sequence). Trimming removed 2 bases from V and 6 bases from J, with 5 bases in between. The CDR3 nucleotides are TGCAGTGCTAGAAGGGTCGAGCAGTACTTC. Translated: CSARRVEQYF.

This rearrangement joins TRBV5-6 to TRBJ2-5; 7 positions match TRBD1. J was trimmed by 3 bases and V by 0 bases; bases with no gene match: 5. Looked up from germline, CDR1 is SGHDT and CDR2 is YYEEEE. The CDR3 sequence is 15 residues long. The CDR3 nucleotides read TGTGCCAGCAGCTTGGCCCGACAGGGTAAAGAGACCCAGTACTTC. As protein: CASSLARQGKETQYF.

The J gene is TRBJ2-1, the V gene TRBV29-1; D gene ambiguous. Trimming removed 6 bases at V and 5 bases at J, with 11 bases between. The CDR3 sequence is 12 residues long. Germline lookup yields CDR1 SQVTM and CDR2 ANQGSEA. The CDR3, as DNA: TGCAGCGTCCCTCGACACGACAATGAGCAGTTCTTC. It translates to CSVPRHDNEQFF.

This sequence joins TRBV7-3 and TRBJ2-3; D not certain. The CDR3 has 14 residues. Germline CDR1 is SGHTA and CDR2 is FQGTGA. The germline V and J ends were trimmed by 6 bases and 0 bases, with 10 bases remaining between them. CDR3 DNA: TGTGCCAGCAGTTCAGACGGGAGCACAGATACGCAGTATTTT. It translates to CASSSDGSTDTQYF.

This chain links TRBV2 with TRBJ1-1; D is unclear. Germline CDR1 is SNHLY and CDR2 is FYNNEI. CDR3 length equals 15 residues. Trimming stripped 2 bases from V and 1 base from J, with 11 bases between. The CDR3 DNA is TGTGCCAGCAGTGAAATCAAGCAAGGGAACACTGAAGCTTTCTTT. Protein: CASSEIKQGNTEAFF.

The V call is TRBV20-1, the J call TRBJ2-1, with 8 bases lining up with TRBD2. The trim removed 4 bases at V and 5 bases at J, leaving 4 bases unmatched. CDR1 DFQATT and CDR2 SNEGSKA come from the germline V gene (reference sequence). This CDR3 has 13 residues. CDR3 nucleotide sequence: TGCAGTGCTATACTAGCGGTCGACAATGAGCAGTTCTTC. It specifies CSAILAVDNEQFF.

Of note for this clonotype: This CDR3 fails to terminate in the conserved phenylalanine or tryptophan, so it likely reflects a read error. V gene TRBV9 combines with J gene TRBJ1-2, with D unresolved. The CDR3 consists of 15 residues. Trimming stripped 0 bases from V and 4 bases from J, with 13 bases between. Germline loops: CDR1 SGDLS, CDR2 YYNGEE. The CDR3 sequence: CASSVARVATYGYTL. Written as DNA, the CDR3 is TGTGCCAGCAGCGTAGCTCGTGTAGCTACCTATGGCTACACCTTG.

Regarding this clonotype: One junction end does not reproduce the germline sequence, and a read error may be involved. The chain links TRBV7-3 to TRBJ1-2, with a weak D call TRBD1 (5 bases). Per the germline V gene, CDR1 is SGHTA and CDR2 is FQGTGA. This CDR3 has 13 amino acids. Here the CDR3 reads CASSRDSLDGYTF. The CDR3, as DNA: TGCGCCAGCAGCCGGGACTCCCTGGATGGCTACACCTTC.

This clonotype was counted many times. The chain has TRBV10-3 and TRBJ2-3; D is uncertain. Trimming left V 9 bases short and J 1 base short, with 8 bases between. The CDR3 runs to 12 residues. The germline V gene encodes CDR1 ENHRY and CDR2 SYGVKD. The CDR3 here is CAMGSGTDTQYF. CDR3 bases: TGTGCCATGGGGTCAGGCACAGATACGCAGTATTTT.

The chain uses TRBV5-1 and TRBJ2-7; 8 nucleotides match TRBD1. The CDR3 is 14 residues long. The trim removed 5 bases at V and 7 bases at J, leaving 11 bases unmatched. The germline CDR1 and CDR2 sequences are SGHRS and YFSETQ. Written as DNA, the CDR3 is TGCGCCAGCAGGGACAGGGAAGGGTCTGGGGAGCAGTACTTC. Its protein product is CASRDREGSGEQYF.